This T cell receptor beta chain stems from a study of cytomegalovirus exposure and HLA in healthy donors. Whole-study context: T cells numbering around 180 million yielded around 120 million unique TCR beta sequences in an earlier analysis. Study-level findings and limits: Rarity characterized most TCR sequences, yet some public TCRs appeared in many donors. Later analysis placed DRB1 highest and HLA-C lowest in TCR association rates, which differed by HLA locus. Later analysis demonstrated an association between a missense DCLRE1C variant and TCR beta V- and J-gene trimming.

V was shortened by 0 bases and J by 4 bases, with 8 bases between the two germline ends. Germline V CDR1 and CDR2: SGHKS, YYEKEE (reference sequence). The length of the CDR3 is 13 residues. This clone was seen a handful of times. The target antigen is unknown. PCR used 60 Vbeta primers and 13 Jbeta primers. Sequencing used immunoSEQ multiplex PCR; TCRdb keeps in-frame clones, though not all of them. The data show some 180,000 clones, approximately 80% seen once. This receptor was obtained from a girl aged 10 to 17 in good health and CMV-seropositive. The specimen was PBMCs. V gene TRBV5-5 combines with J gene TRBJ2-7; no definite D call. In DNA form, the CDR3 reads TGTGCCAGCAGCTTGGTGGCTAGTTACGAGCAGTACTTC. It codes for CASSLVASYEQYF.